This TCR beta chain was identified during a study of radiotherapy plus CTLA-4 blockade in lung cancer. Study-level background: For around 18% of patients, objective responses occurred, and about 33% had disease control. Study-level findings and limits: Clones of tumor-derived TCRs expanded in blood after radiotherapy plus ipilimumab.

With regard to this clone: Its matching antigen is unknown.

Receiving focal radiation plus CTLA-4 blockade with ipilimumab were patients who had chemo-refractory metastatic non-small-cell lung cancer. Assay: immunoSEQ multiplex PCR; the TCRdb copy retains only in-frame clones and omits some. Among fewer than 70,000 clones, roughly 85% were seen once, and the ten largest hold under 10%. The TCR comes from a human donor with non-small cell lung cancer who had a complete response to radiotherapy plus ipilimumab. Sample: peripheral blood, taken from a patient treated with radiotherapy plus ipilimumab.

The CDR3 loop is CASSFVKWRTAANYGYTF. The CDR3 DNA follows: TGTGCCAGCAGCTTTGTGAAGTGGCGAACAGCTGCTAACTATGGCTACACCTTC. This sequence joins TRBV7-2 and TRBJ1-2; no definite D call. The length of the CDR3 is 18 residues. The germline V gene has CDR1 SGHTA and CDR2 FQGNSA. Trimming pared 3 bases from V and 0 bases from J, leaving 20 bases between.